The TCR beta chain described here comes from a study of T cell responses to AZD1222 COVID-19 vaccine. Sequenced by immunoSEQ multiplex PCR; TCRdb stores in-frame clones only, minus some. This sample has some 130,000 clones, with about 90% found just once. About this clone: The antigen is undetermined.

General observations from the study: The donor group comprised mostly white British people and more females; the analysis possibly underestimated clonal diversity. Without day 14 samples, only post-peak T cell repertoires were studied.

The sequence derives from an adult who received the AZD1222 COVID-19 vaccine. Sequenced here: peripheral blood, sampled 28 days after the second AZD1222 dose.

CDR3 DNA: TGTGCCAGTAGTATTGGTGGATTCCGAGATACGCAGTATTTT. Amino acids: CASSIGGFRDTQYF. This chain joins TRBV19 and TRBJ2-3, with D hard to call. The germline V and J ends were trimmed by 3 bases and 5 bases, with 12 bases remaining between them. Germline V lookup: CDR1 LNHDA, CDR2 SQIVND (reference sequence). The CDR3 sequence is 14 residues long.